The 32 T cell receptor beta chains below all came from one sample that was sequenced in a study of blood T cell repertoires in COVID-19. Profiled with immunoSEQ multiplex PCR; TCRdb holds only in-frame clones, not every one. In the table there are about 320,000 clones, approximately 85% of which are singletons. Sequenced: peripheral blood. The receptors were gathered from a human donor in a cohort sampled during active COVID-19.

This chain uses TRBV25-1 with TRBJ2-3; tentative D call: TRBD2 (6 bases). Per germline, CDR1 MGHDK and CDR2 SYGVNS. The V end was cut by 4 bases, the J end by 0 bases, with 17 bases between. The CDR3 has 17 amino acids. The CDR3 reads CASSGRRRGASTDTQYF. CDR3 in DNA: TGTGCCAGCAGTGGACGGCGGCGGGGCGCTAGCACAGATACGCAGTATTTT.

This chain uses TRBV5-4 with TRBJ1-4; 8 bases line up with TRBD1. The CDR3 is made up of 16 amino acids. V was pared by 4 bases and J by 4 bases, with 9 bases of the junction left unmatched. Germline CDR1 is SGHNT and CDR2 is YYREEE (reference sequence). CDR3 in amino acids: CASSPRRGHDNEKLFF. In DNA form, the CDR3 reads TGTGCCAGCAGCCCACGCAGGGGGCATGATAATGAAAAACTGTTTTTT.

The DNA of the CDR3 is TGTGCCAGCAGCTTAAGTCCGGGACTAGCGGGGTGGGATGAGCAGTTCTTC. This gives the protein CASSLSPGLAGWDEQFF. This chain links TRBV13 with TRBJ2-1; the match to TRBD2 covers 13 bases. The ends lost 2 bases at V and 8 bases at J; junction bases unmatched: 9. Germline CDR1 and CDR2: PRHDT and FYEKMQ (reference sequence). This CDR3 region has 17 residues.

V and J are TRBV10-3 and TRBJ2-3; no clear D. CDR3 length equals 15 residues. Per the germline V gene, CDR1 is ENHRY and CDR2 is SYGVKD. V was pared by 4 bases and J by 3 bases, with 14 bases between. The CDR3 DNA sequence: TGTGCCATCAGTGCGCACCTAGTCGAGACAGATACGCAGTATTTT. The encoded protein is CAISAHLVETDTQYF.

CDR3 in amino acids: CASSFGLNYEQYF. DNA of the CDR3: TGCGCCAGCAGCTTCGGACTGAACTACGAGCAGTACTTC. The gene calls are TRBV5-1 and TRBJ2-7; D may be TRBD2 (5 bases). Germline CDR1 SGHRS, CDR2 YFSETQ. Trimming pared 2 bases from V and 3 bases from J, leaving 9 bases between. The CDR3 length is 13 residues.

This sequence joins TRBV19 and TRBJ1-5; 10 bases line up with TRBD1. Germline lookup yields CDR1 LNHDA and CDR2 SQIVND (reference sequence). J was trimmed by 4 bases and V by 4 bases; bases with no gene match: 7. The CDR3 is 16 residues long. The CDR3, as DNA: TGTGCCAGTAGTACGACAGGGGGCGTGGAAAATCAGCCCCAGCATTTT. Its protein product is CASSTTGGVENQPQHF. Complete variable domain (other parts from reference TRBV19 and TRBJ1-5): DGGITQSPKYLFRKEGQNVTLSCEQNLNHDAMYWYRQDPGQGLRLIYYSQIVNDFQKGDIAEGYSVSREKKESFPLTVTSAQKNPTAFYLCASSTTGGVENQPQHFGDGTRLSIL.

The chain employs TRBV5-1 and TRBJ1-3; possibly TRBD1 for D (6 bases). Germline V gene lookup returns CDR1 SGHRS and CDR2 YFSETQ. Between the trimmed V and J ends, which lost 0 bases and 4 bases, there was a span of 11 bases. This CDR3 comprises 15 residues. Here the CDR3 reads CASSLAPGEGNTIYF. Here the CDR3 DNA reads TGCGCCAGCAGCTTGGCCCCAGGGGAAGGAAACACCATATATTTT.

This clone was detected only once. The V call is TRBV6-4, the J call TRBJ2-3, with D tentatively TRBD2 (6 bases). CDR1 and CDR2 from the germline V gene are MRHNA and SNTAGT. V was trimmed by 4 bases and J by 4 bases, leaving 12 bases between them. CDR3 length: 14 amino acids. As DNA, the CDR3 is TGTGCCAGCAGTGTAGACGGGGAGGCAGATACGCAGTATTTT. The encoded protein is CASSVDGEADTQYF.

The rearrangement links TRBV7-2 to TRBJ2-7, with 7 bases lining up with TRBD1. V was pared by 5 bases and J by 0 bases, with 4 bases of the junction left unmatched. The length of the CDR3 is 14 residues. Germline CDR1 reads SGHTA; CDR2 reads FQGNSA. CDR3 residues: CASSVTGSSYEQYF. In DNA, the CDR3 is TGTGCCAGCAGCGTGACAGGGAGCTCCTACGAGCAGTACTTC.

The chain has TRBV14 and TRBJ1-6; TRBD1 might be the D (6 bases). The V end was cut by 4 bases, the J end by 6 bases, with 10 bases between. CDR1 SGHDN and CDR2 FVKESK come from the germline V gene. This CDR3 has 14 amino acids. The CDR3 loop is CASSRGQPNSPLHF. DNA of the CDR3: TGTGCCAGCAGCCGCGGACAGCCTAATTCACCCCTCCACTTT.

V and J are TRBV4-2 and TRBJ1-4, with 8 bases identical to TRBD1. The CDR3 contains 15 residues. Germline V gene data show CDR1 as LGHNA and CDR2 as YNFKEQ. Trimming took 4 bases from V and 8 from J; bases not matched to a gene: 9. This chain's CDR3 is CASSPLTGVGEKLFF. CDR3 sequence (DNA): TGTGCCAGCAGCCCCCTGACAGGGGTAGGAGAAAAACTGTTTTTT.

This chain uses TRBV6-5 with TRBJ1-1, with 7 bases lining up with TRBD1. Germline values: CDR1 MNHEY, CDR2 SVGAGI. This CDR3 has 14 amino acids. Unmatched junction bases numbered 8, after V lost 7 bases and J lost 3 bases. CDR3 sequence reads: CASTLARGHTEAFF. CDR3 DNA sequence: TGTGCCAGCACCCTCGCTAGGGGGCACACTGAAGCTTTCTTT.

V usage is TRBV9 and J usage is TRBJ1-1, with D tentatively TRBD1 (5 bases). The V end lost 3 bases, the J end lost 7 bases, and 13 bases lay between the germline ends. CDR3 length: 13 residues. From germline, CDR1 is SGDLS and CDR2 YYNGEE. CDR3 loop: CASSAEGRFEAFF. For the CDR3, the DNA is TGTGCCAGCAGCGCGGAGGGACGATTTGAAGCTTTCTTT.

The chain couples TRBV3-1 (or the pseudogene TRBV3-2) to TRBJ2-7; 8 bases align to TRBD1. The V segment lost 6 bases and the J segment 1 base; nucleotides outside the gene matches: 8. Germline V CDR1 and CDR2: LGHDT, YNNKEL (reference sequence). The CDR3 totals 15 residues. CDR3 sequence (DNA): TGTGCCAGCAGTCCCGGACAGGGCTTTTCCTACGAGCAGTACTTC. It is translated as CASSPGQGFSYEQYF.

The rearrangement links TRBV7-8 to TRBJ2-3, with 13 bases aligning to TRBD2. There are 16 residues in the CDR3. Germline CDR1 is SGHVS and CDR2 is FQNEAQ. J gave up 5 bases and V 4 bases, and 6 bases lay outside the gene matches. CDR3 region: CASSWATSGGGDTQYF. The DNA of the CDR3 is TGTGCCAGCAGCTGGGCAACTAGCGGGGGGGGAGATACGCAGTATTTT.

V gene TRBV12-3 or TRBV12-4 combines with J gene TRBJ1-2; possibly TRBD1 for D (5 bases). CDR3 length: 12 residues. V was shortened by 4 bases and J by 8 bases, with 11 bases between the two germline ends. The DNA for the CDR3 is TGTGCCAGCAGTTACCAGGGTAACGGCTACACCTTC. It codes for CASSYQGNGYTF.

The rearrangement joins TRBV5-1 to TRBJ1-2, with D tentatively TRBD1 (5 bases). There are 14 residues in the CDR3. The V end lost 3 bases, the J end lost 7 bases, and 16 bases lay between the germline ends. Looked up from germline, CDR1 is SGHRS and CDR2 is YFSETQ. The CDR3 here is CASSSDRALSGYTF. The CDR3 coding sequence is TGCGCCAGCAGCTCTGACAGAGCCTTAAGTGGCTACACCTTC.

V gene TRBV2 combines with J gene TRBJ1-1; perhaps TRBD1 as D (5 bases). The length of the CDR3 is 14 residues. CDR1 and CDR2 (germline): SNHLY, FYNNEI. With 6 bases removed from V and 3 bases from J, the gap between germline ends came to 14 bases. CDR3 sequence: CASRPGFMDTEAFF. The CDR3, as DNA: TGTGCCAGCAGACCAGGGTTTATGGACACTGAAGCTTTCTTT.

This clone was recorded a few times. The chain combines TRBV19 with TRBJ2-7; 8 bases are a match to TRBD1. The germline V gene encodes CDR1 LNHDA and CDR2 SQIVND (reference sequence). The CDR3 contains 14 residues. V trimming: 4 bases; J trimming: 5 bases; junction bases outside the gene matches: 7. The CDR3 region has the DNA TGTGCCAGTAGTACCGGACAGGGTTGGGACGAGCAGTACTTC. Its protein product is CASSTGQGWDEQYF. The entire variable domain, with the rest obtained from reference TRBV19 and TRBJ2-7, is as follows: DGGITQSPKYLFRKEGQNVTLSCEQNLNHDAMYWYRQDPGQGLRLIYYSQIVNDFQKGDIAEGYSVSREKKESFPLTVTSAQKNPTAFYLCASSTGQGWDEQYFGPGTRLTVT.

Points on this clone: The sample contains more than one DNA sequence encoding this CDR3. The chain uses TRBV11-2 and TRBJ2-7; TRBD1 matches at 9 bases. Germline V gene lookup returns CDR1 SGHAT and CDR2 FQNNGV. The CDR3 length is 14 residues. V was pared by 1 base and J by 4 bases, with 2 bases of the junction left unmatched. The CDR3 here is CASSLGTGVYEQYF. Written as DNA, the CDR3 is TGTGCCAGCAGCTTAGGGACAGGGGTGTACGAGCAGTACTTC.

The rearrangement uses TRBV10-2 and TRBJ1-1; TRBD1 aligns across 9 bases. J gave up 4 bases and V 3 bases, and 3 bases lay outside the gene matches. Germline values: CDR1 WSHSY, CDR2 SAAADI. The length of the CDR3 is 14 residues. CDR3 bases: TGCGCCAGCAGTGAACGGACAGGGGTCACTGAAGCTTTCTTT. Translated, it gives CASSERTGVTEAFF.

This clone was picked up a small number of times. The rearrangement links TRBV5-1 to TRBJ2-1, with 7 bases lining up with TRBD2. CDR1 SGHRS and CDR2 YFSETQ come from the germline V gene. The CDR3 has 15 residues. Germline trimming cut 4 bases from V and 10 bases from J; bases unmatched to any gene: 14. The CDR3 region has the DNA TGCGCCAGCAGCCGTGGCGGGGGTCCCGAAAGGGAGCAGTTCTTC. As protein: CASSRGGGPEREQFF.

The gene calls are TRBV9 and TRBJ2-7; no definite D call. The CDR3 sequence is 14 residues long. CDR1 and CDR2 (germline): SGDLS, YYNGEE. Deletions cut 0 bases from V and 0 bases from J, with 7 bases between. The CDR3 sequence is CASSVEPDSYEQYF. The CDR3 DNA follows: TGTGCCAGCAGCGTAGAGCCCGACTCCTACGAGCAGTACTTC.

V and J are TRBV6-5 and TRBJ1-2, with TRBD1 matching over 8 bases. Germline V gene lookup returns CDR1 MNHEY and CDR2 SVGAGI. The trim removed 7 bases at V and 7 bases at J, leaving 8 bases unmatched. This CDR3 spans 13 amino acids. CDR3 DNA sequence: TGTGCCAGCACCCTGGACAGGGTGGGTGGCTACACCTTC. Translating it yields CASTLDRVGGYTF.

V is TRBV2 and J is TRBJ2-2; perhaps TRBD1 as D (5 bases). V lost 6 bases to trimming and J lost 6 bases, with 11 bases between them. Germline values: CDR1 SNHLY, CDR2 FYNNEI. The CDR3 totals 13 residues. The CDR3, as DNA: TGTGCCAGCAGAAGGGGTTTCTCCGGGGAGCTGTTTTTT. Its protein product is CASRRGFSGELFF.

V gene TRBV3-1 (or the pseudogene TRBV3-2) combines with J gene TRBJ2-7; perhaps TRBD2 as D (5 bases). This CDR3 spans 11 amino acids. In germline, CDR1 is LGHDT, CDR2 YNNKEL (reference sequence). V shed 3 bases and J shed 12 bases, with 12 bases lying between them. The CDR3 spells CASSQTIEWYF. DNA for the CDR3: TGTGCCAGCAGCCAGACTATTGAGTGGTACTTC.

V usage is TRBV2 and J usage is TRBJ2-1, with TRBD2 matching 10 bases. CDR1 is SNHLY, CDR2 FYNNEI, per germline. With 8 bases clipped from V and 3 bases from J, the junction kept 7 bases outside the gene matches. This CDR3 spans 15 amino acids. The CDR3 protein is CASLASGGYYNEQFF. CDR3 bases: TGTGCCAGCCTGGCTAGCGGGGGCTACTACAATGAGCAGTTCTTC.

The chain carries TRBV19 and TRBJ2-1; 11 nucleotides line up with TRBD1. The V and J ends lost 4 bases and 7 bases, in that order; junction bases with no gene match: 3. This CDR3 is 14 amino acids long. CDR1 is LNHDA, CDR2 SQIVND, per germline (reference sequence). This chain's CDR3 is CASSRRDRGNEQFF. The CDR3 DNA reads as TGTGCCAGTAGTAGACGGGACAGGGGGAATGAGCAGTTCTTC.

The chain couples TRBV5-1 to TRBJ1-6; the D gene is possibly TRBD1 (5 bases). Trimming took 7 bases from V and 9 from J, leaving 17 bases between them. CDR3 length equals 14 residues. The germline CDR1 and CDR2 sequences are SGHRS and YFSETQ. CDR3 DNA: TGCGCCAGCCGACCCGGGGAGGGGAGTTCACCCCTCCACTTT. Residues: CASRPGEGSSPLHF.

V and J are TRBV6-1 and TRBJ1-5; possibly TRBD1 for D (6 bases). Germline V CDR1 and CDR2: MNHNS, SASEGT. V lost 3 bases and J 0 bases, leaving 18 bases between the germline ends. The CDR3 is 18 amino acids. CDR3 sequence reads: CASSDKGTSTFSNQPQHF. The CDR3 nucleotides are TGTGCCAGCAGTGATAAGGGGACATCGACCTTTAGCAATCAGCCCCAGCATTTT.

The V and J genes are TRBV5-5 and TRBJ2-7, with D possibly TRBD2 on 6 matching bases. From germline, CDR1 is SGHKS and CDR2 YYEKEE (reference sequence). V was clipped by 4 bases and J by 3 bases, with 14 bases between them. CDR3 size: 14 residues. The CDR3 protein is CASSTRDGSYEQYF. DNA of the CDR3: TGTGCCAGCAGCACACGGGACGGGAGCTACGAGCAGTACTTC.

The chain carries TRBV2 and TRBJ2-3, with D unclear. This CDR3 has 12 residues. Trimming left V 1 base short and J 7 bases short, with 6 bases between. Per germline, CDR1 SNHLY and CDR2 FYNNEI. The CDR3 DNA sequence: TGTGCCAGCAGTGAAGTCCGGTATACGCAGTATTTT. It yields the protein CASSEVRYTQYF.